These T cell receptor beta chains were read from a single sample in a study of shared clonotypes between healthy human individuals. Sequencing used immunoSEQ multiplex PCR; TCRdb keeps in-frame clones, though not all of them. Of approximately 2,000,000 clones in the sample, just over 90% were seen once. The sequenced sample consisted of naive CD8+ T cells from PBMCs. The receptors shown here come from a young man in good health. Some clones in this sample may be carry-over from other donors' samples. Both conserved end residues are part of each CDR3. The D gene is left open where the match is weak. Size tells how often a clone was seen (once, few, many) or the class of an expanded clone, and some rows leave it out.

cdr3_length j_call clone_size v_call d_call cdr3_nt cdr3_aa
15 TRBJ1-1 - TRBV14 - TGTGCCAGCAGCAGCCGACGGTATTTGAACACTGAAGCTTTCTTT CASSSRRYLNTEAFF
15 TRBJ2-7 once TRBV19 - TGTGCCAGTAGTCTGAGCGTTTCCTTCTCCTACGAGCAGTACTTC CASSLSVSFSYEQYF
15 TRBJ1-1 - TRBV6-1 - TGTGCCAGCAGTGAAGACCGAGGGGGTAACACTGAAGCTTTCTTT CASSEDRGGNTEAFF
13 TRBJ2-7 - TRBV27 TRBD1 TGTGCCAGCGCCCGGGACAGATTCTACGAGCAGTACTTC CASARDRFYEQYF
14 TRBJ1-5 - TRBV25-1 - TGTGCCAGCAGTGGGGCGTATAGCAATCAGCCCCAGCATTTT CASSGAYSNQPQHF
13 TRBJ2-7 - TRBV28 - TGTGCCGGAAGGGACACAAGCTCCTACGAGCAGTACTTC CAGRDTSSYEQYF
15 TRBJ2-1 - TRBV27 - TGTGCCAGCAGTCCCGACAGACCCTTCTACAATGAGCAGTTCTTC CASSPDRPFYNEQFF
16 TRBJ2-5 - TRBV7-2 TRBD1 TGTGCCAGCAGCCATGGACAGGGGTGGCTCCAAGAGACCCAGTACTTC CASSHGQGWLQETQYF
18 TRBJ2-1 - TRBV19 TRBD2 TGTGCCAGTAGTGAGGGGACTAGCGGGATATTCTCCTACAATGAGCAGTTCTTC CASSEGTSGIFSYNEQFF
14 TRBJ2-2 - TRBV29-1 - TGCACCCCAAGAGGGGCAGTGGCTGGCGGGGAGCTGTTTTTT CTPRGAVAGGELFF
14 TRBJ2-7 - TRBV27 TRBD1 TGTGCCAGCAGGGACAGGGGTGCAGAGTACGAGCAGTACTTC CASRDRGAEYEQYF
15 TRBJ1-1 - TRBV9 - TGTGCCAGCAGCGTAGGGGCAGGGGCGAACACTGAAGCTTTCTTT CASSVGAGANTEAFF
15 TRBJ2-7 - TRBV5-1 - TGCGCCAGCAGCTTGTTAAGGTTACTAAACTACGAGCAGTACTTC CASSLLRLLNYEQYF
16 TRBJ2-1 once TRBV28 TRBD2 TGTGCCAGCAGTTTATTTTCGACTAGCGGGAGAAATGAGCAGTTCTTC CASSLFSTSGRNEQFF
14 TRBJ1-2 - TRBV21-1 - TGTGCCAGCAGCAAGTACAGGGGCGGGTGTGGCTACACCTTC CASSKYRGGCGYTF
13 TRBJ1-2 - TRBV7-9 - TGTGCCAGCAGCGAGGCGCTCGGGGGCGGCTACACCTTC CASSEALGGGYTF
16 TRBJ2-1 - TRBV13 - TGTGCCAGCAGCCAGTGGGACTTCCCTCCGGGCAATGAGCAGTTCTTC CASSQWDFPPGNEQFF
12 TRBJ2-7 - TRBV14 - TGTGCCAGCAGCCAAGATAGCTACGAGCAGTACTTC CASSQDSYEQYF
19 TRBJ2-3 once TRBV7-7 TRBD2 TGTGCCAGCAGCTTAGGAGTCAGGGAACTAGCGGAAGGCACAGATACGCAGTATTTT CASSLGVRELAEGTDTQYF
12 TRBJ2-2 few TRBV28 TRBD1 TGTGCCAACGCCGGACAGGGCGGGGAGCTGTTTTTT CANAGQGGELFF
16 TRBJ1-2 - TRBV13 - TGTGCCAGCAGCTTAGGCCTCTCCGGGTCTAACTATGGCTACACCTTC CASSLGLSGSNYGYTF
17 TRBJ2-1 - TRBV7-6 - TGTGCCAGCAGCTTATTGTTCTCCGGGACCAAGAACAATGAGCAGTTCTTC CASSLLFSGTKNNEQFF
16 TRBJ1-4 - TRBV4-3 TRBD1 TGCGCCAGCAGCCGATTGCTTGACAGGGTGAATGAAAAACTGTTTTTT CASSRLLDRVNEKLFF
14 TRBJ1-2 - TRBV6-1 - TGTGCCAGCGCCTGGGAGGGATGGGACTATGGCTACACCTTC CASAWEGWDYGYTF
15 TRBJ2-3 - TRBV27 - TGTGCCAGCAGAGGTTTAGCGGAGCTCACAGATACGCAGTATTTT CASRGLAELTDTQYF
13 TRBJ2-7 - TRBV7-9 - TGTGCCACCCCGGGGCGCCTTTCCTACGAGCAGTACTTC CATPGRLSYEQYF
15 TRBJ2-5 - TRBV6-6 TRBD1 TGTGCCAGCAGCACTGGGACAGGGTTGTTGGAGACCCAGTACTTC CASSTGTGLLETQYF
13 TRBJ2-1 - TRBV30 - TGTGCCTGGAGTGTGGTGGGAGCCAATGAGCAGTTCTTC CAWSVVGANEQFF
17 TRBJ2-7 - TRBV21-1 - TGTGCCAGCAGCAAAGCGTTGACGAAGTGTATCGATTACGAGCAGTACTTC CASSKALTKCIDYEQYF
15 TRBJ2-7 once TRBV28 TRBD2 TGTGCCAGCAGCCCGCCAAGCGGGATGTTCTACGAGCAGTACTTC CASSPPSGMFYEQYF
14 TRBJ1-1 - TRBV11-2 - TGTGCCAGCAGCTTAGAAGGGCAGGACCTGGGAGCTTTCTTT CASSLEGQDLGAFF
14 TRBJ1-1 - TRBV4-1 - TGCGCCAGCAGCCAAGACAGGGCTTACACTGAAGCTTTCTTT CASSQDRAYTEAFF
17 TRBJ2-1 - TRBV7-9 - TGTGCCAGCAGCTCGCCGGGGGTGGACAGCCCCGGGAATGAGCAGTTCTTC CASSSPGVDSPGNEQFF